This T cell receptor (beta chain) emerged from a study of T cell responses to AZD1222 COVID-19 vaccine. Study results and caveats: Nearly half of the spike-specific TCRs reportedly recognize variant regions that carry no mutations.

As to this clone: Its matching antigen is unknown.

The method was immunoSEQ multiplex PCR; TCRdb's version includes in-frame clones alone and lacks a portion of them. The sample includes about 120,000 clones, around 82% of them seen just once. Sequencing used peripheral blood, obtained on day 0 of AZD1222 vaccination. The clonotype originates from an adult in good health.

CDR3 coding DNA: TGTGCCACCAGTGATCGGGGGAGAGGGACCCAGTACTTC. Protein sequence: CATSDRGRGTQYF. The gene calls are TRBV24-1 and TRBJ2-5, with D possibly TRBD2 on 6 matching bases. This CDR3 region has 13 residues. Deletions cut 3 bases from V and 7 bases from J, with 11 bases between. Germline assignment: CDR1 KGHDR and CDR2 SFDVKD.